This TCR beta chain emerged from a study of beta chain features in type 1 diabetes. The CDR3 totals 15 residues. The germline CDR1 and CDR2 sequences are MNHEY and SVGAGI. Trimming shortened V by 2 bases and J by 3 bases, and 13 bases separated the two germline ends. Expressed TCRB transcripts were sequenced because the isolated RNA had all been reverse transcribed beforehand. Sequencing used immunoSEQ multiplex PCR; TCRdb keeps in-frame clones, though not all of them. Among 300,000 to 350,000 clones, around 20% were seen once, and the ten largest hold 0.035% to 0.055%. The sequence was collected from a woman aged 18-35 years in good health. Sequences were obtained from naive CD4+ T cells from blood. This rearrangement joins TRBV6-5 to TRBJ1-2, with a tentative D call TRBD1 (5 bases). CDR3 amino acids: CASSYTAGTYYGYTF. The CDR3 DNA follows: TGTGCCAGCAGTTACACGGCAGGGACTTACTATGGCTACACCTTC.